The 21 T cell receptor beta chains listed next were all sequenced from one sample in a study of blood T cell repertoires in COVID-19. This table comes from immunoSEQ multiplex PCR, and its TCRdb copy is limited to in-frame clones, with some not included. The table lists 300,000 to 450,000 clones, 85% of them singletons. The specimen was peripheral blood. These receptors originate from a young woman with acute or convalescent COVID-19.

The V gene is TRBV30, the J gene TRBJ2-7, with TRBD2 matching over 7 bases. The CDR3 has 14 amino acids. V gave up 1 base and J gave up 6 bases; unmatched junction bases: 9. Germline CDR1 GTSNPN, CDR2 SVGIG (reference sequence). CDR3 loop: CAWSAPAGTGEQYF. The CDR3 nucleotides are TGTGCCTGGAGTGCTCCAGCGGGGACCGGCGAGCAGTACTTC.

The V call is TRBV5-6, the J call TRBJ1-4; no reliable D call. This CDR3 spans 16 amino acids. In germline, CDR1 is SGHDT, CDR2 YYEEEE. V dropped 1 base and J dropped 0 bases, with 10 bases sitting between them. The CDR3 loop reads CASSLHRTATNEKLFF. The CDR3 nucleotides read TGTGCCAGCAGCTTGCATCGGACTGCAACTAATGAAAAACTGTTTTTT.

V gene TRBV3-1 (or the pseudogene TRBV3-2) combines with J gene TRBJ1-2; 8 nucleotides align to TRBD1. Germline loops: CDR1 LGHDT, CDR2 YNNKEL (reference sequence). CDR3 length: 15 residues. After removal of 1 base from V and 2 bases from J, the junction contained 3 bases not matched to a gene. In DNA, the CDR3 is TGTGCCAGCAGCCAAGGGACAGGGAAAAACTATGGCTACACCTTC. As protein: CASSQGTGKNYGYTF.

The V gene is TRBV2, the J gene TRBJ2-3, with 8 bases lining up with TRBD2. The V and J ends lost 0 bases and 4 bases, in that order; junction bases with no gene match: 3. The CDR3 length is 15 residues. Looked up from germline, CDR1 is SNHLY and CDR2 is FYNNEI. The CDR3 coding sequence is TGTGCCAGCAGTGAAGCAGGACTAGCCCCAGATACGCAGTATTTT. Its protein is CASSEAGLAPDTQYF.

This clone appeared a single time. The sample holds other DNA sequences that translate to the same CDR3. V and J are TRBV18 and TRBJ1-1; D perhaps matches TRBD1 (5 bases). CDR1 and CDR2 (germline): KGHSH, LQKENI. Between the trimmed V and J ends, which lost 6 bases and 1 base, there was a span of 9 bases. This CDR3 has 13 amino acids. CDR3 amino acids: CASSPQGNTEAFF. DNA of the CDR3: TGTGCCAGCTCCCCTCAGGGGAACACTGAAGCTTTCTTT.

The chain is built from TRBV11-2 and TRBJ1-3, with D maybe TRBD1 (5 bases). Germline V lookup: CDR1 SGHAT, CDR2 FQNNGV. The V and J ends lost 5 bases and 7 bases respectively, with 18 bases between them. The length of the CDR3 is 15 residues. The CDR3 protein is CASSRAPGLSNTIYF. The CDR3, as DNA: TGTGCCAGCAGCCGCGCCCCGGGACTTTCGAACACCATATATTTT.

The genes are TRBV2 and TRBJ1-2; D may be TRBD1 (5 bases). This CDR3 has 11 amino acids. The V and J ends lost 4 bases and 8 bases respectively, with 8 bases between them. Germline loops: CDR1 SNHLY, CDR2 FYNNEI. The CDR3: CASSGTGGYTF. The CDR3, as DNA: TGTGCCAGCAGTGGAACAGGAGGCTACACCTTC.

This chain connects TRBV6-6 to TRBJ1-2; 10 nucleotides align to TRBD1. CDR3 length equals 16 residues. CDR1 is MNHNY and CDR2 is SVGAGI in the germline V gene (reference sequence). V dropped 2 bases and J dropped 6; count of bases not matched to a gene: 9. The CDR3 is CASSYPGGQGKDGYTF. In nucleotides, the CDR3 is TGTGCCAGCAGTTACCCGGGGGGACAGGGGAAAGATGGCTACACCTTC.

The V gene is TRBV25-1, the J gene TRBJ2-1, with TRBD1 matching 11 bases. CDR3 length equals 15 residues. The germline gives CDR1 MGHDK, CDR2 SYGVNS. Unmatched junction bases numbered 7, after V lost 4 bases and J lost 8 bases. The DNA for the CDR3 is TGTGCCAGCAGTGTTGGCGGGACAGGGGGGGATGAGCAGTTCTTC. It specifies CASSVGGTGGDEQFF.

The gene calls are TRBV28 and TRBJ1-1, with D tentatively TRBD1 (6 bases). The CDR3 runs to 14 residues. V lost 8 bases, J lost 5 bases, and 18 bases lay in between. Germline V gives CDR1 MDHEN, CDR2 SYDVKM. CDR3 DNA: TGTGCCAGCCGCCTACAGGGTAAGAGGACTGAAGCTTTCTTT. Translating gives CASRLQGKRTEAFF.

CDR3 amino acids: CASTKGIASYNEQFF. The CDR3 region has the DNA TGTGCCAGCACTAAGGGGATCGCATCCTACAATGAGCAGTTCTTC. This sequence joins TRBV28 and TRBJ2-1, with D maybe TRBD1 (5 bases). This CDR3 has 15 residues. Trimming shortened V by 7 bases and J by 1 base, and 14 bases separated the two germline ends. Germline lookup yields CDR1 MDHEN and CDR2 SYDVKM.

CDR3 DNA: TGCGCCAGCAGCTTGGCCGTCTATTTGACAGCCGCCACAGATACGCAGTATTTT. It translates to CASSLAVYLTAATDTQYF. V gene TRBV5-1 combines with J gene TRBJ2-3; D is perhaps TRBD1 (5 bases). This CDR3 is 18 amino acids long. Germline CDR1 and CDR2: SGHRS and YFSETQ. V was pared by 0 bases and J by 2 bases, with 19 bases between.

CDR3 sequence reads: CSVLTGTNQPQHF. Written as DNA, the CDR3 is TGCAGCGTACTTACAGGTACAAATCAGCCCCAGCATTTT. V gene TRBV29-1 combines with J gene TRBJ1-5, with D possibly being TRBD1 (5 bases). The CDR3 has 13 amino acids. Trimming pared 6 bases from V and 4 bases from J, leaving 13 bases between. Germline-derived CDR1 and CDR2 are SQVTM and ANQGSEA.

The genes are TRBV5-1 and TRBJ2-1; 8 bases line up with TRBD2. Germline V gives CDR1 SGHRS, CDR2 YFSETQ. The CDR3 consists of 15 residues. J lost 3 bases, V lost 2 bases, and 4 bases had no gene match. The CDR3 DNA sequence: TGCGCCAGCAGCTTAACAGCGGGGGACTACAATGAGCAGTTCTTC. Its protein product is CASSLTAGDYNEQFF.

The chain uses TRBV6-1 and TRBJ2-5; TRBD1 agrees at 9 bases. The V and J ends lost 5 bases and 4 bases, in that order; junction bases with no gene match: 8. CDR1 and CDR2 (germline): MNHNS, SASEGT. This CDR3 contains 15 residues. Here the CDR3 reads CASSQDRGNRETQYF. CDR3 coding DNA: TGTGCCAGCAGTCAAGACAGGGGGAATCGAGAGACCCAGTACTTC.

J is TRBJ1-6 and V is TRBV6-4; D call uncertain. There are 14 residues in the CDR3. V gave up 6 bases and J gave up 7 bases, with 13 bases separating them. In germline, CDR1 is MRHNA, CDR2 SNTAGT. The CDR3: CASREQPVNSPLHF. The CDR3 coding sequence is TGTGCCAGCAGAGAACAGCCCGTGAATTCACCCCTCCACTTT.

The rearrangement uses TRBV30 and TRBJ2-3; D ambiguous. The germline V and J ends were trimmed by 0 bases and 1 base, with 20 bases remaining between them. Germline V gives CDR1 GTSNPN, CDR2 SVGIG (reference sequence). The CDR3 spans 18 residues. Written as DNA, the CDR3 is TGTGCCTGGAGTGTATGCTTGACCGCAGCGATTTGCACAGATACGCAGTATTTT. Its protein is CAWSVCLTAAICTDTQYF.

This chain links TRBV12-3 or TRBV12-4 with TRBJ1-2, with TRBD1 matching over 7 bases. V lost 5 bases to trimming and J lost 4 bases; unmatched junction nucleotides: 4. This CDR3 spans 13 amino acids. The CDR3 region is CASSVGTVYGYTF. In DNA form, the CDR3 reads TGTGCCAGCAGTGTCGGGACAGTCTATGGCTACACCTTC.

The rearrangement uses TRBV28 and TRBJ1-2, with D maybe TRBD1 (5 bases). V was pared by 10 bases and J by 3 bases, with 15 bases between. The CDR3 has 13 residues. Germline CDR1 reads MDHEN; CDR2 reads SYDVKM. CDR3 sequence: CATQSGGDYGYTF. The CDR3 bases are TGTGCCACCCAGTCGGGGGGGGACTATGGCTACACCTTC.

The V and J genes are TRBV5-6 and TRBJ2-7, with 7 bases lining up with TRBD2. There are 16 residues in the CDR3. Per the germline V gene, CDR1 is SGHDT and CDR2 is YYEEEE. With V trimmed by 4 bases and J by 6 bases, 16 bases remained unmatched. CDR3 DNA sequence: TGTGCCAGCAGCCCCGGGGCCCGAGCGGGGAGGATCGAGCAGTACTTC. Protein product: CASSPGARAGRIEQYF.

The gene calls are TRBV28 and TRBJ2-7, with D hard to call. V was cut by 5 bases and J by 4 bases, with 9 bases left in between. The CDR3 sequence is 12 residues long. Germline CDR1 reads MDHEN; CDR2 reads SYDVKM. The CDR3 coding sequence is TGTGCCAGCAGTATTAGTAGATACGAGCAGTACTTC. Translation gives CASSISRYEQYF. The full variable domain, completed using reference TRBV28 and TRBJ2-7, is DVKVTQSSRYLVKRTGEKVFLECVQDMDHENMFWYRQDPGLGLRLIYFSYDVKMKEKGDIPEGYSVSREKKERFSLILESASTNQTSMYLCASSISRYEQYFGPGTRLTVT.